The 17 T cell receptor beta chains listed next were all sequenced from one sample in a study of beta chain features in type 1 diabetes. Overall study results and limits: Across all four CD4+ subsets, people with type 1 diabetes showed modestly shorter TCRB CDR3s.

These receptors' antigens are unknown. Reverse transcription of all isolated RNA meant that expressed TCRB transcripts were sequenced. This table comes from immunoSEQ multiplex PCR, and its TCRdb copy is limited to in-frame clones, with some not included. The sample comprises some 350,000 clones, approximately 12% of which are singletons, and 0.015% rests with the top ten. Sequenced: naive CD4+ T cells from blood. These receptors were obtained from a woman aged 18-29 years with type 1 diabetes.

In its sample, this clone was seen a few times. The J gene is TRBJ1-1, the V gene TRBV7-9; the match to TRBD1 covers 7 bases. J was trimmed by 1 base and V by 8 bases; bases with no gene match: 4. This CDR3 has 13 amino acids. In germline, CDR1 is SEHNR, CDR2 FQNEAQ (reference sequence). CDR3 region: CASGPGGNTEAFF. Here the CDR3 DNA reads TGTGCCAGCGGTCCAGGGGGGAACACTGAAGCTTTCTTT.

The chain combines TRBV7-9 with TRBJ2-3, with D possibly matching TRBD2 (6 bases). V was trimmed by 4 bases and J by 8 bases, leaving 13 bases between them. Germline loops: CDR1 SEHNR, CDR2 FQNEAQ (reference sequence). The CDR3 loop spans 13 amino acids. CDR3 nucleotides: TGTGCCAGCAGCTGGGCCGACGGGGGTACGCAGTATTTT. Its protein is CASSWADGGTQYF.

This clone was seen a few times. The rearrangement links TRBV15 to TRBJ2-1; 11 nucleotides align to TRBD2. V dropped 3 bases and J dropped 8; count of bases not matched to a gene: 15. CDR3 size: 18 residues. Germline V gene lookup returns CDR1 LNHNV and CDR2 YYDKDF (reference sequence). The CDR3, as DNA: TGTGCCACCAGCAGGGGCCTCTCTCTAGCGGGAGGCAGAGATGAGCAGTTCTTC. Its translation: CATSRGLSLAGGRDEQFF.

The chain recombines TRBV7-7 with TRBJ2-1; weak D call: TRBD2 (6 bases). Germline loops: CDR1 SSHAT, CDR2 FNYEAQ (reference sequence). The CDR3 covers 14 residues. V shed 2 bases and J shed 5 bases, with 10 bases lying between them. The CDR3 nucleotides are TGTGCCAGCAGCTTAAGTCTAGCGAACAATGAGCAGTTCTTC. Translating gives CASSLSLANNEQFF.

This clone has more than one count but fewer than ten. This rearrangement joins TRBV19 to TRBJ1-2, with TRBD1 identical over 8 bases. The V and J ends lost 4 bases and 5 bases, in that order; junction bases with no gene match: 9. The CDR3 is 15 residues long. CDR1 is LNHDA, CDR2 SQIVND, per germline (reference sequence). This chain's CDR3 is CASSKTTGDGYGYTF. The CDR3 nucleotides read TGTGCCAGTAGTAAAACGACAGGGGATGGGTATGGCTACACCTTC. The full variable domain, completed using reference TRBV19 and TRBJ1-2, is DGGITQSPKYLFRKEGQNVTLSCEQNLNHDAMYWYRQDPGQGLRLIYYSQIVNDFQKGDIAEGYSVSREKKESFPLTVTSAQKNPTAFYLCASSKTTGDGYGYTFGSGTRLTVV.

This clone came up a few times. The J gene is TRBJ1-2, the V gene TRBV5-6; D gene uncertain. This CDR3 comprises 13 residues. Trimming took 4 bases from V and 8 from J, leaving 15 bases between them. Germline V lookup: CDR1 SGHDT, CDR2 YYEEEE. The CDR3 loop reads CASSILRSGGYTF. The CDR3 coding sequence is TGTGCCAGCAGCATCTTAAGGAGTGGGGGCTACACCTTC.

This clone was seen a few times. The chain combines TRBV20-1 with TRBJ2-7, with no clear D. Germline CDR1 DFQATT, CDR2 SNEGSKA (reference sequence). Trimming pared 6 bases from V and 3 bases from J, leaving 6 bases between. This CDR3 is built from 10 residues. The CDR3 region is CSAAVYEQYF. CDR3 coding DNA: TGCAGTGCAGCCGTCTACGAGCAGTACTTC.

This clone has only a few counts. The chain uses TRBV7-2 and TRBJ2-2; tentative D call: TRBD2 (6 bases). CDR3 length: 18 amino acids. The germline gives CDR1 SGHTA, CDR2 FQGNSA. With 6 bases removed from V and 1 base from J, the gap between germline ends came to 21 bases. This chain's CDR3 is CASSPREVWGVNTGELFF. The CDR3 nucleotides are TGTGCCAGCAGTCCCAGGGAGGTGTGGGGGGTGAACACCGGGGAGCTGTTTTTT. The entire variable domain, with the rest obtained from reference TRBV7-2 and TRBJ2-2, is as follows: GAGVSQSPSNKVTEKGKDVELRCDPISGHTALYWYRQSLGQGLEFLIYFQGNSAPDKSGLPSDRFSAERTGGSVSTLTIQRTQQEDSAVYLCASSPREVWGVNTGELFFGEGSRLTVL.

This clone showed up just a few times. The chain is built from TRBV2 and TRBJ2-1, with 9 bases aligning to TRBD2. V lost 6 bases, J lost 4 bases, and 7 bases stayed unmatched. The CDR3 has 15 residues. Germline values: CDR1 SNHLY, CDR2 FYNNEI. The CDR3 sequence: CASRTSAGGYNEQFF. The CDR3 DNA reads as TGTGCCAGCAGGACTAGCGCGGGAGGGTACAATGAGCAGTTCTTC.

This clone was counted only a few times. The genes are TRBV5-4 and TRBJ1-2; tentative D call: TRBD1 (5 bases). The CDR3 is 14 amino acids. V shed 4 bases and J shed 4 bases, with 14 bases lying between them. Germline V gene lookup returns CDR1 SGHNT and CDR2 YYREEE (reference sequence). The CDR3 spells CASSRGTDRYGYTF. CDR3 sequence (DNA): TGTGCCAGCAGCCGGGGGACGGACCGCTATGGCTACACCTTC.

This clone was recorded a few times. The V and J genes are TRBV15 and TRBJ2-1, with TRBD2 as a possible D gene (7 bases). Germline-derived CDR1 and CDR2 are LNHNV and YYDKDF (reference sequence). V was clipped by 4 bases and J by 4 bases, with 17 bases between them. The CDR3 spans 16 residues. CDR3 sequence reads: CATSTGWGGTYNEQFF. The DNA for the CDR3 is TGTGCCACCAGCACCGGATGGGGGGGGACATACAATGAGCAGTTCTTC. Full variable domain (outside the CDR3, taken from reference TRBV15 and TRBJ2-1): DAMVIQNPRYQVTQFGKPVTLSCSQTLNHNVMYWYQQKSSQAPKLLFHYYDKDFNNEADTPDNFQSRRPNTSFCFLDIRSPGLGDTAMYLCATSTGWGGTYNEQFFGPGTRLTVL.

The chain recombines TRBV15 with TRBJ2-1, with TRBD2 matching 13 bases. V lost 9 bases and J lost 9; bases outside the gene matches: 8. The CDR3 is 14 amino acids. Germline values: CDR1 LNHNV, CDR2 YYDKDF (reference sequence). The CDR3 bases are TGTGCCACAAGGACTAGCGGGAGAGGAGGTGAGCAGTTCTTC. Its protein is CATRTSGRGGEQFF.

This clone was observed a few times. The CDR3 is CAWSQDSSYEQYF. The CDR3 DNA reads as TGTGCCTGGAGTCAGGACAGCTCCTACGAGCAGTACTTC. This chain uses TRBV30 with TRBJ2-7; D is perhaps TRBD1 (6 bases). Trimming took off 2 bases at V and 0 bases at J, with 8 bases between the two ends. The germline V gene encodes CDR1 GTSNPN and CDR2 SVGIG (reference sequence). The CDR3 covers 13 residues.

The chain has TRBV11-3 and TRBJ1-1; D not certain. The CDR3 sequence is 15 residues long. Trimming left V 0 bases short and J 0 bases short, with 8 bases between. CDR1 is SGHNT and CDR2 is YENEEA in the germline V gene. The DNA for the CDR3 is TGTGCCAGCAGCTTAGAGCAGGTCATGAACACTGAAGCTTTCTTT. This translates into CASSLEQVMNTEAFF.

Here the CDR3 reads CASSQGPRTGKETQYF. The CDR3 bases are TGTGCCAGCAGCCAAGGCCCCCGGACAGGCAAAGAGACCCAGTACTTC. V usage is TRBV4-2 and J usage is TRBJ2-5; TRBD1 agrees at 7 bases. Germline-derived CDR1 and CDR2 are LGHNA and YNFKEQ. CDR3 length: 16 residues. V lost 1 base to trimming and J lost 3 bases; unmatched junction nucleotides: 8.

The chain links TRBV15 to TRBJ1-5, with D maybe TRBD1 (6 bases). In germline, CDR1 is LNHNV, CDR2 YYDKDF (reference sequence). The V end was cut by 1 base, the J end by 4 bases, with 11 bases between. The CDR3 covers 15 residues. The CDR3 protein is CATSRAWTENQPQHF. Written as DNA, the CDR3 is TGTGCCACCAGCAGAGCTTGGACAGAGAATCAGCCCCAGCATTTT.

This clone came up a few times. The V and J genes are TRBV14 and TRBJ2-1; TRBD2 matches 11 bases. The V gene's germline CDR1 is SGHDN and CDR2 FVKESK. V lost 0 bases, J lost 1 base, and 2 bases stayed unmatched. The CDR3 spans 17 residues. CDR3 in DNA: TGTGCCAGCAGCCAAGATGGGACTAGCGGTTCCTACAATGAGCAGTTCTTC. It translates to CASSQDGTSGSYNEQFF.